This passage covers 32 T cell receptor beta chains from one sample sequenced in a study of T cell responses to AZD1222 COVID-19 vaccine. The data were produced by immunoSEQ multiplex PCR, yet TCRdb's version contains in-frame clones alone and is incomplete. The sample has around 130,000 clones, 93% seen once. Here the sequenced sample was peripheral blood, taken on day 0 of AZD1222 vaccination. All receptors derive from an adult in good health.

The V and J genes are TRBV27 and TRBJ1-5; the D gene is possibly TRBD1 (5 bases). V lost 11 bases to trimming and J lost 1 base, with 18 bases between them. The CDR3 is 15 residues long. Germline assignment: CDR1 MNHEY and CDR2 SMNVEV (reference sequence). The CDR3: CARQNKPESNQPQHF. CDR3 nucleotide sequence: TGTGCCCGACAGAACAAGCCAGAGAGCAATCAGCCCCAGCATTTT.

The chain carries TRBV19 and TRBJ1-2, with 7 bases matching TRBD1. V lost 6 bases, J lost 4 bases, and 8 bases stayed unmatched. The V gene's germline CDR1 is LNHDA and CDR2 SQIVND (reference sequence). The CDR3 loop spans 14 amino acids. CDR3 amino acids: CASRPIDRAYGYTF. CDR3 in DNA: TGTGCCAGTAGGCCAATCGACAGGGCCTATGGCTACACCTTC.

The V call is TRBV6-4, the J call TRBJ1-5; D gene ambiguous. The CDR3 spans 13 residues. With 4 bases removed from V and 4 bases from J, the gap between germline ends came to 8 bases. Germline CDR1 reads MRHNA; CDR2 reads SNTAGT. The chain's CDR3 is CASSGEVNQPQHF. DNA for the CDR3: TGTGCCAGCAGTGGGGAAGTAAATCAGCCCCAGCATTTT.

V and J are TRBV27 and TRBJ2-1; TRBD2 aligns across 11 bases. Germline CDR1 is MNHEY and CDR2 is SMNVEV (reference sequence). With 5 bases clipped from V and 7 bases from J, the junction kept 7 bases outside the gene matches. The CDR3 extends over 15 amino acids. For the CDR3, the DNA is TGTGCCAGCAGTATAGGGCTAGCGGGAGGTAATGAGCAGTTCTTC. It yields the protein CASSIGLAGGNEQFF.

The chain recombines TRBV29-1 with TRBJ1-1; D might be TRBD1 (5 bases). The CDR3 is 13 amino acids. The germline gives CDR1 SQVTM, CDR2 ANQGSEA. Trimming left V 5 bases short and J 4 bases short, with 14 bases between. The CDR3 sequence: CSVTGGVGTEAFF. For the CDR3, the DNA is TGCAGCGTTACCGGGGGTGTCGGCACTGAAGCTTTCTTT.

The CDR3 bases are TGTGCCAGCAGGGGCAAACAGCAGTTCTTC. Its translation: CASRGKQQFF. V and J are TRBV2 and TRBJ2-1; D call uncertain. From germline, CDR1 is SNHLY and CDR2 FYNNEI. This CDR3 is built from 10 residues. V was cut by 6 bases and J by 11 bases, with 8 bases left in between.

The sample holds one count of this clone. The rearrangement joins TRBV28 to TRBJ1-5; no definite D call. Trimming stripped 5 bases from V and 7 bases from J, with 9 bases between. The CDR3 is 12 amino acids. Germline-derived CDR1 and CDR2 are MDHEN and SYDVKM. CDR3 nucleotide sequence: TGTGCCAGCAGTGGAAATAAACAGCCCCAGCATTTT. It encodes CASSGNKQPQHF.

The CDR3 DNA is TGTGCCAGCAGCTTAGATGGGCAGGGGGAGACCCAGTACTTC. This sequence encodes CASSLDGQGETQYF. The chain uses TRBV11-3 and TRBJ2-5; a possible D gene is TRBD1 (6 bases). V shed 0 bases and J shed 5 bases, with 10 bases lying between them. This CDR3 has 14 residues. Germline V lookup: CDR1 SGHNT, CDR2 YENEEA.

CDR3 sequence: CASSEAPPAFF. DNA for the CDR3: TGTGCCAGCAGTGAAGCCCCCCCGGCATTTTTT. The V call is TRBV2, the J call TRBJ1-4; D is unclear. The germline gives CDR1 SNHLY, CDR2 FYNNEI. V lost 0 bases and J lost 17, with 10 bases in between. CDR3 length equals 11 residues.

The CDR3 DNA reads TGCGCCAGCAGCTTTCACTACACCGGGGAGCTGTTTTTT. Protein sequence: CASSFHYTGELFF. The chain uses TRBV4-3 and TRBJ2-2; D gene unclear. Germline lookup yields CDR1 LGHNA and CDR2 YSLEER. V shed 5 bases and J shed 3 bases, with 7 bases lying between them. The CDR3 runs to 13 residues.

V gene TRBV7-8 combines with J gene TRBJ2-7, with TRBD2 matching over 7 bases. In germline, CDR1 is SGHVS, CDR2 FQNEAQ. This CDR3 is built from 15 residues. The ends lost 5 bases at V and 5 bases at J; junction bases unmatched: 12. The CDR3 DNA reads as TGTGCCAGCAGCCCAACGACTAGCCCTATGGACGAGCAGTACTTC. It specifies CASSPTTSPMDEQYF.

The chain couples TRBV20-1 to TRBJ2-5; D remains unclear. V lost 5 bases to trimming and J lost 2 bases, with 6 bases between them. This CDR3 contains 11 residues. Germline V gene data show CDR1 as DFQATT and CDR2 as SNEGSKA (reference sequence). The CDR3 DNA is TGCAGTGCTGAAGCACAAGAGACCCAGTACTTC. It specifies CSAEAQETQYF.

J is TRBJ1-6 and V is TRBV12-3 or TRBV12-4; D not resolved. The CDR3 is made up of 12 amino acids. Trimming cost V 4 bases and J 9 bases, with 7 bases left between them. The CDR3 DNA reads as TGTGCCAGCAGTTCCCATGGTTCACCCCTCCACTTT. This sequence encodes CASSSHGSPLHF.

The CDR3 region is CAFIRGSYEQYF. The CDR3 DNA reads as TGCGCCTTCATCAGGGGCTCCTACGAGCAGTACTTC. The V and J genes are TRBV10-1 and TRBJ2-7; maybe TRBD1 (6 bases). The CDR3 consists of 12 residues. The V gene's germline CDR1 is WNHNN and CDR2 SYGVQD (reference sequence). V dropped 11 bases and J dropped 0 bases, with 11 bases sitting between them.

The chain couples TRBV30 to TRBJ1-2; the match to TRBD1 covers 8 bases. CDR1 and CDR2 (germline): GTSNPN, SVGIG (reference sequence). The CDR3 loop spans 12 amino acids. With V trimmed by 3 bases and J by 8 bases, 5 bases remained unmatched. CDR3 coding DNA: TGTGCCTGGAGCACAGGGGGGTCGGGCTACACCTTC. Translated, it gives CAWSTGGSGYTF. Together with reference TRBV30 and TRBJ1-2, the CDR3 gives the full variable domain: SQTIHQWPATLVQPVGSPLSLECTVEGTSNPNLYWYRQAAGRGLQLLFYSVGIGQISSEVPQNLSASRPQDRQFILSSKKLLLSDSGFYLCAWSTGGSGYTFGSGTRLTVV.

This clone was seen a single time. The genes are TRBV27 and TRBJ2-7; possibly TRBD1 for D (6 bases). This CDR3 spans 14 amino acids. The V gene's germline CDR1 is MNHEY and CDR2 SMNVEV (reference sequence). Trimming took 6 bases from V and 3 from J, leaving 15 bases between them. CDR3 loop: CASRDRDTYYEQYF. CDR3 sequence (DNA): TGTGCCAGCAGGGACCGGGACACCTACTACGAGCAGTACTTC.

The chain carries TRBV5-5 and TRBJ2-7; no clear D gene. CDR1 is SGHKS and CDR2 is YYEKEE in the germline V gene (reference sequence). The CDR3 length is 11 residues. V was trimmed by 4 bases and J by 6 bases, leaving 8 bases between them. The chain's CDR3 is CASSPRAEQYF. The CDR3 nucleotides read TGTGCCAGCAGCCCCCGGGCCGAGCAGTACTTC.

The CDR3 spells CASSSPAPTENTGELFF. CDR3 nucleotide sequence: TGTGCCAGCAGTTCCCCGGCTCCGACAGAGAACACCGGGGAGCTGTTTTTT. The chain employs TRBV27 and TRBJ2-2; D perhaps matches TRBD1 (5 bases). CDR1 is MNHEY and CDR2 is SMNVEV in the germline V gene (reference sequence). V was trimmed by 4 bases and J by 1 base, leaving 16 bases between them. This CDR3 has 17 amino acids.

Here the CDR3 DNA reads TGCGCCAGCAGTGCGCTAACCCGATCCACAGATACGCAGTATTTT. Translated: CASSALTRSTDTQYF. V usage is TRBV4-1 and J usage is TRBJ2-3; D unresolved. V was trimmed by 6 bases and J by 2 bases, leaving 15 bases between them. The germline V gene has CDR1 MGHRA and CDR2 YSYEKL. The CDR3 sequence is 15 residues long.

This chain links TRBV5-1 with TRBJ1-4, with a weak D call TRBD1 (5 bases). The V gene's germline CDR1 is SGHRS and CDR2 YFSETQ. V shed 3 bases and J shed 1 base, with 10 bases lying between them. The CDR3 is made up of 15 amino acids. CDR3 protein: CASSSLGVTNEKLFF. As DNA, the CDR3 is TGCGCCAGCAGCTCTCTAGGGGTAACTAATGAAAAACTGTTTTTT.

The CDR3 DNA reads TGTGCCAGCAGTTTTCAGAACACTGAAGCTTTCTTT. It translates to CASSFQNTEAFF. The rearrangement links TRBV28 to TRBJ1-1, with D hard to call. The CDR3 is 12 amino acids. Looked up from germline, CDR1 is MDHEN and CDR2 is SYDVKM. Trimming removed 3 bases at V and 1 base at J, with 3 bases between.

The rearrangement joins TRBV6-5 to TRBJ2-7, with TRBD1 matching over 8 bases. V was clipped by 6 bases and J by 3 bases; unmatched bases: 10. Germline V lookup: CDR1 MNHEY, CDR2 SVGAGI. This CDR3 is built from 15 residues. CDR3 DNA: TGTGCCAGCAGCCCGGACAGGGTATCCCACTACGAGCAGTACTTC. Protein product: CASSPDRVSHYEQYF.

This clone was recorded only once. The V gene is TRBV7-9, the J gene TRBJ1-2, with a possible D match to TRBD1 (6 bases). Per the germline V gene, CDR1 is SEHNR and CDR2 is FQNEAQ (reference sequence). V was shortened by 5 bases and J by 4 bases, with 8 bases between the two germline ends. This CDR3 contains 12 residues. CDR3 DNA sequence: TGTGCCAGCAGCCGGGACATCTATGGCTACACCTTC. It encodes CASSRDIYGYTF.

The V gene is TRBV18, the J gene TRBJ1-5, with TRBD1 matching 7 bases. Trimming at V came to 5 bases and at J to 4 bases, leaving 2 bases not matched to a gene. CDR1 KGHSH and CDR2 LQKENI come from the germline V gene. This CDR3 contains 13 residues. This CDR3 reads CASSSDRNQPQHF. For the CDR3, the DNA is TGTGCCAGCTCATCGGACAGGAATCAGCCCCAGCATTTT.

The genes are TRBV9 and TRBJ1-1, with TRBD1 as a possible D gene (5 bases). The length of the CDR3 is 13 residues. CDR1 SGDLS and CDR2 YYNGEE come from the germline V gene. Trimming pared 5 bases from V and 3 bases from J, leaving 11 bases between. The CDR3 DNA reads TGTGCCAGCAGTGGGACCTTATACACTGAAGCTTTCTTT. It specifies CASSGTLYTEAFF.

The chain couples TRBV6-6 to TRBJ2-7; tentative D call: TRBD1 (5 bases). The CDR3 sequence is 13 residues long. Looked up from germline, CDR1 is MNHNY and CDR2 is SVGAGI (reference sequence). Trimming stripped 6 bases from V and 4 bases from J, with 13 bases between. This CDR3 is CASSPQDEYEQYF. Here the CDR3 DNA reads TGTGCCAGCAGCCCACAGGACGAATACGAGCAGTACTTC.

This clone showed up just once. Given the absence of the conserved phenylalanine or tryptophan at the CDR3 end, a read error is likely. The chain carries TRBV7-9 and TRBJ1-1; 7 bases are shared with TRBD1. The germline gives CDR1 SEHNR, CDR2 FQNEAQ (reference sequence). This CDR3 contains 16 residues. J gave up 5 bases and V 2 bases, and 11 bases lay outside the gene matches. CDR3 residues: CASSLQGGELRTEAFL. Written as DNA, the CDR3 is TGTGCCAGCAGCTTACAGGGGGGCGAGCTCCGGACTGAAGCTTTCCTT.

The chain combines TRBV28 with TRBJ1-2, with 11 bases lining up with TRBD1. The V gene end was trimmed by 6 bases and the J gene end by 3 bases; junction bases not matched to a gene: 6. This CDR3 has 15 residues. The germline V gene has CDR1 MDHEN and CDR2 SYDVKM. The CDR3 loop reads CASRPSGQGDYGYTF. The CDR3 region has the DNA TGTGCCAGCAGGCCATCGGGACAGGGGGACTATGGCTACACCTTC.

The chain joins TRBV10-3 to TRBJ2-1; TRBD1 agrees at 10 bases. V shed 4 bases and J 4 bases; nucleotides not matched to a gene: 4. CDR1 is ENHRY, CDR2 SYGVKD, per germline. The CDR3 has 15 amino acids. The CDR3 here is CAISGGQGTYNEQFF. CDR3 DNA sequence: TGTGCCATCAGTGGGGGACAGGGGACATACAATGAGCAGTTCTTC.

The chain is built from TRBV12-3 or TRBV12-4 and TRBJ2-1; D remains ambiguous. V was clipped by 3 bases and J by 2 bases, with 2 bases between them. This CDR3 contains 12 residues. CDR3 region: CASSLTYNEQFF. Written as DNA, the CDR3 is TGTGCCAGCAGTTTGACCTACAATGAGCAGTTCTTC.

Written as DNA, the CDR3 is TGTGCCAGCACGCGACAGGCCAATCAGCCCCAGCATTTT. As protein: CASTRQANQPQHF. V is TRBV6-6 and J is TRBJ1-5; tentatively, D is TRBD1 (6 bases). The CDR3 spans 13 residues. Looked up from germline, CDR1 is MNHNY and CDR2 is SVGAGI (reference sequence). The V end was cut by 7 bases, the J end by 3 bases, with 10 bases between.

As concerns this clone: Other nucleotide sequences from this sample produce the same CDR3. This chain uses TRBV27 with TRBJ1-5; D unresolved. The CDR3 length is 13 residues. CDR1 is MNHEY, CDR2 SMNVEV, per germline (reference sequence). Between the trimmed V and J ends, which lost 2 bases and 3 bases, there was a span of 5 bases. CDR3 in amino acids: CASSLGPNQPQHF. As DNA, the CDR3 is TGTGCCAGCAGTTTAGGACCCAATCAGCCCCAGCATTTT.